This entry lists 2 T cell receptor beta chains sequenced from one sample in a study of lymphopenia after photon versus proton radiotherapy. Assay used: immunoSEQ multiplex PCR; TCRdb lists only in-frame clones, some missing. The sample holds 42,000 or so clones, over 80% seen once. The sample was peripheral blood, taken from a patient treated with proton-based radiotherapy. These receptors came from a woman in her sixties or seventies with pancreatic cancer.

This clone appeared a single time. The V and J genes are TRBV9 and TRBJ2-1, with 16 bases identical to TRBD2. The CDR3 sequence is 18 residues long. Germline loops: CDR1 SGDLS, CDR2 YYNGEE. The V segment lost 4 bases and the J segment 12 bases; nucleotides outside the gene matches: 16. Here the CDR3 reads CASSILDTGTSGGASQFF. In nucleotides, the CDR3 is TGTGCCAGCAGCATCCTCGATACCGGGACTAGCGGGGGGGCGTCGCAGTTCTTC.

The table lists this clone with a few counts. This chain joins TRBV19 and TRBJ1-2; tentatively, D is TRBD1 (5 bases). Germline CDR1 LNHDA, CDR2 SQIVND (reference sequence). V shed 0 bases and J shed 14 bases, with 16 bases lying between them. The CDR3 loop spans 13 amino acids. CDR3 coding DNA: TGTGCCAGTAGTATAGATGGGACGGCCATCCTGACCTTC. It specifies CASSIDGTAILTF.